This section outlines one TCR beta chain sequence together with its context. This sample was taken from a study of blood T cells in healthy people across ages. The second PCR ran roughly 7 to 11 cycles with a sample-barcoded 5' primer and J-beta primers. MiXCR, run by TCRdb on the 5' RACE reads, gives a single entry per CDR3 protein. This sample has about 570,000 distinct CDR3 sequences, with around a quarter found just once. This CDR3 contains 13 residues. Germline values: CDR1 MNHNY, CDR2 SVGAGI (reference sequence). V was shortened by 2 bases and J by 7 bases, with 11 bases between the two germline ends. These same data were also listed under a study on T cells of mothers and their children. That publication notes: Each 15 ul cDNA reaction used roughly 1.4 ug RNA; all RNA was used. Related mother-child pairs shared slightly more overlap than unrelated pairs, but the difference was non-significant.

The sample comprised blood. This TCR was recovered from a boy aged 2 to 10 in good health. The V call is TRBV6-6, the J call TRBJ1-1; D unresolved. Here the CDR3 reads CASSYGYGGEAFF. CDR3 nucleotides: TGTGCCAGCAGTTACGGATATGGTGGTGAAGCTTTCTTT.